The 2 T cell receptor beta chains below all came from one sample that was sequenced in a study of T cell changes during pregnancy in multiple sclerosis. Libraries were prepared by immunoSEQ multiplex PCR; TCRdb keeps only in-frame clonotypes and omits some of them. The sample has about 40,000 clones, around nine tenths seen once; the top ten hold 0.78%. Sequencing used CD4+ T cells from peripheral blood mononuclear cells, obtained before pregnancy. The receptors come from a female donor with multiple sclerosis, enrolled in a pregnancy study.

V gene TRBV2 combines with J gene TRBJ2-5, with D possibly matching TRBD2 (6 bases). Germline lookup yields CDR1 SNHLY and CDR2 FYNNEI. V was shortened by 4 bases and J by 5 bases, with 26 bases between the two germline ends. CDR3 length: 18 residues. CDR3 residues: CASSGVGRFGAFAETQYF. CDR3 sequence (DNA): TGTGCCAGCAGTGGGGTGGGGAGGTTTGGGGCCTTTGCGGAGACCCAGTACTTC.

The chain carries TRBV5-5 and TRBJ2-2, with TRBD1 as a possible D gene (6 bases). Trimming removed 2 bases at V and 0 bases at J, with 11 bases between. CDR3 length: 16 amino acids. Per germline, CDR1 SGHKS and CDR2 YYEKEE (reference sequence). The CDR3 DNA sequence: TGTGCCAGCAGCTTTGGGACATATGCGAACACCGGGGAGCTGTTTTTT. Protein sequence: CASSFGTYANTGELFF.